This T cell receptor beta chain derives from a study of OX40 agonist ivuxolimab in advanced cancers. In the study overall: Patients were given ivuxolimab, an antibody that agonizes OX40 (CD134). Eligibility rules accepted prior anti-PD-1, anti-PD-L1 or anti-CTLA-4 therapy, and under 45% had some.

Trimming removed 8 bases from V and 4 bases from J, with 11 bases in between. Germline-derived CDR1 and CDR2 are LNHDA and SQIVND (reference sequence). The CDR3 totals 12 residues. The repertoire was sequenced with immunoSEQ multiplex PCR; TCRdb's copy has only in-frame clones and lacks some. The sample holds approximately 89,000 clones, 87% seen once. In this sample, this clone turned up once. Samples were taken at baseline and on day 1 of cycles 4 and 7. The rearrangement uses TRBV19 and TRBJ1-2; D unclear. The sample was CD4+ or CD8+ T cells sorted from blood, taken in a trial of the OX40 agonist ivuxolimab. This clonotype was obtained from an adult with an advanced solid tumor such as melanoma, head and neck, liver or kidney cancer. The CDR3 DNA is TGTGCCAGTTCAGACCGGATCTATGGCTACACCTTC. Translation gives CASSDRIYGYTF.